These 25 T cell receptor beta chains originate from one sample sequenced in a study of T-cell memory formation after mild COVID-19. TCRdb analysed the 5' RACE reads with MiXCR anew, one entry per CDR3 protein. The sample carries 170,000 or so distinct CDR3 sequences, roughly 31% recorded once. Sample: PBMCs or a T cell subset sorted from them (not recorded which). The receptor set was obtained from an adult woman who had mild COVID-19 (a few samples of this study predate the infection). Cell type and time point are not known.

In nucleotides, the CDR3 is TGTGCCAGCAGCTCCGAGGGGGTCAATCAGCCCCAGCATTTT. The encoded protein is CASSSEGVNQPQHF. The chain has TRBV7-2 and TRBJ1-5, with a weak D call TRBD1 (6 bases). Germline CDR1 SGHTA, CDR2 FQGNSA. The V gene lost 4 bases and the J gene lost 3 bases, with 10 bases spanning the gap. The CDR3 is 14 amino acids.

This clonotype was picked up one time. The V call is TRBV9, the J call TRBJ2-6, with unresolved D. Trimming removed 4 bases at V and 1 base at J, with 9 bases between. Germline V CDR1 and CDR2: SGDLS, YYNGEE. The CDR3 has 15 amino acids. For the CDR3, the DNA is TGTGCCAGCAGCCTGTATGGATCTGGGGCCAACGTCCTGACTTTC. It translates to CASSLYGSGANVLTF.

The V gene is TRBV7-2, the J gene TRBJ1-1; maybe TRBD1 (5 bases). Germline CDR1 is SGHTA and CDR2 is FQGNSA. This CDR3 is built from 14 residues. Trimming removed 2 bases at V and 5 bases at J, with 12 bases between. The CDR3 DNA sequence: TGTGCCAGCAGCTTACAGGGAGGTCGGACTGAAGCTTTCTTT. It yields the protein CASSLQGGRTEAFF.

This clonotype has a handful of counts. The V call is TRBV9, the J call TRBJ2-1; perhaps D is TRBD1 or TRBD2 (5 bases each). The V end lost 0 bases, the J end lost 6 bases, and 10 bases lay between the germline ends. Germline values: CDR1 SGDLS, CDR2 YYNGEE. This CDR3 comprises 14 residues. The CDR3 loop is CASSVAGGPNEQFF. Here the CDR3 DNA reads TGTGCCAGCAGCGTAGCTGGGGGACCCAATGAGCAGTTCTTC.

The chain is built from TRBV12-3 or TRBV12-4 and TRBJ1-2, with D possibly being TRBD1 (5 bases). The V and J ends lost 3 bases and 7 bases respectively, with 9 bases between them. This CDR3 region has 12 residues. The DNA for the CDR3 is TGTGCCAGCAGTTTCTCAGGGACTGGCTACACCTTC. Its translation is CASSFSGTGYTF.

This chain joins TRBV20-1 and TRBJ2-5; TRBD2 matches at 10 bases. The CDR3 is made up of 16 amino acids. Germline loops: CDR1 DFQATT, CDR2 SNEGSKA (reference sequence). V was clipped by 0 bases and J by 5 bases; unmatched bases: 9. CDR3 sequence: CSARDIVAGGGETQYF. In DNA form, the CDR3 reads TGCAGTGCTAGAGATATCGTAGCGGGAGGTGGTGAGACCCAGTACTTC.

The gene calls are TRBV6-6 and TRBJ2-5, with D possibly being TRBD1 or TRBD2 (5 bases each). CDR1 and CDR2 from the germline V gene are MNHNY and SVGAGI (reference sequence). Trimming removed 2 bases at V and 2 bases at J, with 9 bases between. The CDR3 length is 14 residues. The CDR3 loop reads CASSYGTAQETQYF. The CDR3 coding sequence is TGTGCCAGCAGTTACGGGACGGCTCAAGAGACCCAGTACTTC.

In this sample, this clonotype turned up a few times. The CDR3 loop reads CASSPRGGHSSYEQYF. The CDR3 DNA reads TGTGCCAGCAGCCCCCGTGGAGGACACAGCTCCTACGAGCAGTACTTC. The chain has TRBV11-2 and TRBJ2-7; D is tentatively TRBD1 or TRBD2 (5 bases each). The CDR3 spans 16 residues. With 5 bases removed from V and 0 bases from J, the gap between germline ends came to 17 bases. Germline V CDR1 and CDR2: SGHAT, FQNNGV.

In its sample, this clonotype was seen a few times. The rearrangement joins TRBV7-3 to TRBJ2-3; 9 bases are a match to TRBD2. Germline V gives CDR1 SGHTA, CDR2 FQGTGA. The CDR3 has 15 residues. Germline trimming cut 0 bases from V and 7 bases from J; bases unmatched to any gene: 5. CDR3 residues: CASSLTAGGQYTQYF. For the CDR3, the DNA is TGTGCCAGCAGCTTAACGGCGGGGGGGCAATATACGCAGTATTTT.

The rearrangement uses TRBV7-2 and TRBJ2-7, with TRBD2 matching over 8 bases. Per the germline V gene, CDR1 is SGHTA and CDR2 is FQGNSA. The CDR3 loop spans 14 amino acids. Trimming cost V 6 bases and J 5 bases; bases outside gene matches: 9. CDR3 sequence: CASSLSGSRDEQYF. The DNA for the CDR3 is TGTGCCAGCAGTCTAAGCGGGAGTAGAGACGAGCAGTACTTC.

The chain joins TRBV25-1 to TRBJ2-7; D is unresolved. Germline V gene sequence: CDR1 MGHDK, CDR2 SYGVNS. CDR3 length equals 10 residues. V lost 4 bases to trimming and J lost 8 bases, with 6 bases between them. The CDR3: CASSGDQQYF. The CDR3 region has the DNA TGTGCCAGCAGTGGTGACCAGCAGTACTTC.

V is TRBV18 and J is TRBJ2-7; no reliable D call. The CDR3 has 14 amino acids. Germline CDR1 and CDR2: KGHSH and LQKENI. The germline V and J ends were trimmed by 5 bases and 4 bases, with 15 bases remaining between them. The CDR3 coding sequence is TGTGCCAGCTCAACGGACCATACCGGATACGAGCAGTACTTC. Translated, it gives CASSTDHTGYEQYF.

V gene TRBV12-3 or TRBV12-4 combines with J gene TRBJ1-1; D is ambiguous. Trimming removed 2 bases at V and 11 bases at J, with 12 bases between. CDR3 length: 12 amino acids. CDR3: CASSLKDVGAFF. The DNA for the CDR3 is TGTGCCAGCAGTTTAAAGGATGTAGGGGCTTTCTTT.

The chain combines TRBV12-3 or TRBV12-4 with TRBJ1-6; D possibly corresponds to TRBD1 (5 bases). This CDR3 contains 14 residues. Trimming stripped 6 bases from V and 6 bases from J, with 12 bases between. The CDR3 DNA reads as TGTGCCAGCAGGCAGGACATAAGTAATTCACCCCTCCACTTT. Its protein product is CASRQDISNSPLHF.

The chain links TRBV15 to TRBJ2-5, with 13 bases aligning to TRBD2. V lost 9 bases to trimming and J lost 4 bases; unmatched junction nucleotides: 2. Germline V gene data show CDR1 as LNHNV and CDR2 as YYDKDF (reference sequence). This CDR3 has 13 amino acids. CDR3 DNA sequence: TGTGCCACGAGGACTAGCGGGAGAGAGACCCAGTACTTC. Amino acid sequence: CATRTSGRETQYF.

The DNA for the CDR3 is TGCAGTGGGAAAGAGCGGGGGCGAGCCTACGAGCAGTACTTC. Translated: CSGKERGRAYEQYF. This chain joins TRBV20-1 and TRBJ2-7; 8 nucleotides match TRBD2. The junction had 10 bases not matched to a gene; V was cut back by 7 bases and J by 2 bases. The CDR3 loop spans 14 amino acids. The germline gives CDR1 DFQATT, CDR2 SNEGSKA (reference sequence).

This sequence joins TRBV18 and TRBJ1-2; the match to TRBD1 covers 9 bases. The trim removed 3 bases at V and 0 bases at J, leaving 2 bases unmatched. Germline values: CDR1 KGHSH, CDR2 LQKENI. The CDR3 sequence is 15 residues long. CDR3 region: CASSPDRGSNYGYTF. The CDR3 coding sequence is TGTGCCAGCTCACCGGACAGGGGCTCTAACTATGGCTACACCTTC.

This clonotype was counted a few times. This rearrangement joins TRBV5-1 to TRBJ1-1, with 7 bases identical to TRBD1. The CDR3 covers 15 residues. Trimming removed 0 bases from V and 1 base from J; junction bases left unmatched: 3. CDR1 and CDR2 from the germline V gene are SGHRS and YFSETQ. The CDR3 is CASSLGDRANTEAFF. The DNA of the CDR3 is TGCGCCAGCAGCTTGGGCGACAGGGCGAACACTGAAGCTTTCTTT.

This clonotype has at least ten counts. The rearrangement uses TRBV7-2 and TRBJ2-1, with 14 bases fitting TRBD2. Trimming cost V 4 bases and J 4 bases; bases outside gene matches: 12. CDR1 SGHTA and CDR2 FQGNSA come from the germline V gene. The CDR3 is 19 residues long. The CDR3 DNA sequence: TGTGCCAGCAGCTCCCGGGCGACTAGCGGGAGGGCCTTGTACAATGAGCAGTTCTTC. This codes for CASSSRATSGRALYNEQFF.

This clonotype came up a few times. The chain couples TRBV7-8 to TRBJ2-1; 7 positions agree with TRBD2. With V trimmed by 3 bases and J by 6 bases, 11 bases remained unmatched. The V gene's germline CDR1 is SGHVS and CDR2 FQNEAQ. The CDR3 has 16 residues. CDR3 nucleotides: TGTGCCAGCAGCTTTCGCGGGGCCACTAGCGCCAATGAGCAGTTCTTC. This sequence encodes CASSFRGATSANEQFF.

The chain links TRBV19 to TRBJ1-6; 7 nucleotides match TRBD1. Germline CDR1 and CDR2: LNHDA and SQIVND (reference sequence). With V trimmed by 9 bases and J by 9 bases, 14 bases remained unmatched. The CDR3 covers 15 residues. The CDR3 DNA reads TGTGCCAGCCTTCCCCCGGGACAGCGGGCTTCACCCCTCCACTTT. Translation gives CASLPPGQRASPLHF.

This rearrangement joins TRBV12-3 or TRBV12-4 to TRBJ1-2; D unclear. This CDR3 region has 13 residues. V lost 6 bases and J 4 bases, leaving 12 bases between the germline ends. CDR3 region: CASRLDTTYGYTF. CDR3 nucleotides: TGTGCCAGCAGACTTGACACTACCTATGGCTACACCTTC.

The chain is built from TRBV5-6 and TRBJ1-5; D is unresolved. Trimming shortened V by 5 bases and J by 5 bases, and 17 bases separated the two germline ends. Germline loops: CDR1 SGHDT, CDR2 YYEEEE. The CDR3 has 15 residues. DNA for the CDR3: TGTGCCAGCAGTTCCACGAGGCAGTACGATCAGCCCCAGCATTTT. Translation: CASSSTRQYDQPQHF. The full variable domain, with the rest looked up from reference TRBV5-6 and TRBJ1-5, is DAGVTQSPTHLIKTRGQQVTLRCSPKSGHDTVSWYQQALGQGPQFIFQYYEEEERQRGNFPDRFSGHQFPNYSSELNVNALLLGDSALYLCASSSTRQYDQPQHFGDGTRLSIL.

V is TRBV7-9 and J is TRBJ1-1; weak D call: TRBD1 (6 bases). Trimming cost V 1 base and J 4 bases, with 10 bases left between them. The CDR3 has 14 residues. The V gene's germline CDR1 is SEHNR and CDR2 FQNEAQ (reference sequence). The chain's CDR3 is CASSLGVGGTEAFF. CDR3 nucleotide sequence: TGTGCCAGCAGCTTAGGGGTAGGGGGCACTGAAGCTTTCTTT. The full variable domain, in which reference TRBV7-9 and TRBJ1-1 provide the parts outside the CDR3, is DTGVSQNPRHKITKRGQNVTFRCDPISEHNRLYWYRQTLGQGPEFLTYFQNEAQLEKSRLLSDRFSAERPKGSFSTLEIQRTEQGDSAMYLCASSLGVGGTEAFFGQGTRLTVV.

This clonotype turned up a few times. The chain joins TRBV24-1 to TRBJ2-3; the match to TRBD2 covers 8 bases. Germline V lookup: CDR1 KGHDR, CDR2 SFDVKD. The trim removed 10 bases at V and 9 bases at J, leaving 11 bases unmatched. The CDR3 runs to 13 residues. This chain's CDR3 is CATGTSPSATQYF. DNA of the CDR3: TGTGCCACGGGGACTAGTCCCTCTGCAACGCAGTATTTT.